The TCR beta chain under discussion was sequenced for a study of blood T cell repertoires in COVID-19. In the study overall: Sites in the United States, Italy and Spain provided acute and convalescent COVID-19 samples. From T cells, B-cell-depleted T cells, or PBMCs came the material, which was cDNA or gDNA.

This clone was picked up many times. Per germline, CDR1 MGHRA and CDR2 YSYEKL. The CDR3 loop spans 15 amino acids. Trimming took 0 bases from V and 5 from J; bases not matched to a gene: 3. Authors' processing steps: Counts of nucleated cells, estimated from reference gene primer amplification, were obtained. Sequencing used immunoSEQ multiplex PCR; TCRdb keeps in-frame clones, though not all of them. V and J calls and clone size are those listed in that table; D and trimming were worked out from the DNA. Of about 400,000 clones listed, more than 70% are singletons. The source material was peripheral blood. This receptor was obtained from a man between 35 and 55 years old with acute or convalescent COVID-19. The chain carries TRBV4-1 and TRBJ2-1, with TRBD2 matching 8 bases. The CDR3 region has the DNA TGCGCCAGCAGCCAAGATTCGGGGGGGAACAATGAGCAGTTCTTC. This encodes CASSQDSGGNNEQFF.